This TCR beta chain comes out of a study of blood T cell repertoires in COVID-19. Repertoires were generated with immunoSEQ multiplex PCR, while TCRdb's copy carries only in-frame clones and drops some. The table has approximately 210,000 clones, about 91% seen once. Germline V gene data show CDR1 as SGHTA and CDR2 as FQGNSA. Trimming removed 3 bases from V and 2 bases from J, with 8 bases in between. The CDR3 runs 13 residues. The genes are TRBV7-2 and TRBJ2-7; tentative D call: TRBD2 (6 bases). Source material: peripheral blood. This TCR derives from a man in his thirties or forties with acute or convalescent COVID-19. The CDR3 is CASSFGGAYEQYF. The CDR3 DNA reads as TGTGCCAGCAGCTTCGGCGGGGCCTACGAGCAGTACTTC.